This TCR beta chain is from a study of glioma-infiltrating T cells after dendritic cell vaccination. Profiled with immunoSEQ multiplex PCR; TCRdb holds only in-frame clones, not every one. The table lists about 30,000 clones, roughly 90% of them singletons, with about 2% in the top ten. This CDR3 spans 16 amino acids. Germline-derived CDR1 and CDR2 are WNHNN and SYGVQD (reference sequence). Trimming took 2 bases from V and 11 from J; bases not matched to a gene: 11. All glioblastoma patients lacked an isocitrate dehydrogenase mutation. The TCR was taken from a human donor with glioblastoma. This sequence joins TRBV10-1 and TRBJ2-1; 11 nucleotides line up with TRBD2. The source material was blood, sampled before dendritic cell vaccination. CDR3 residues: CASSEIRLASGGKQFF. The DNA for the CDR3 is TGCGCCAGCAGTGAGATTCGTTTGGCTAGCGGGGGGAAGCAGTTCTTC.